This entry is about one T cell receptor (beta chain). This clone was picked up a small number of times. Its antigen is currently not known. Base qualities were left out, and no much larger clone turns up one base away. The germline V gene provides CDR1 SGHTA and CDR2 FQGNSA. The CDR3 measures 14 amino acids from cysteine to phenylalanine. Only the CDR3 part of the read is kept: 42 bases, read in frame from the first base. V drops 5 bases and J drops 1 base, leaving 11 bases in between. The data were obtained in a study of blood T cell repertoires in COVID-19 (dated by TCRdb to the early 2020s). With regard to the full study: Collaborator samples came from the United States, Italy and Spain and covered acute and convalescent phases of COVID-19. The sample metadata nearly always contained a de-identified subject ID, COVID-19 status, age in years and sex. Where available, HLA class I and class II types were obtained from metadata supplied by the sample provider rather than from assay-based typing. Deeply sampled blood TCRbeta repertoires from subjects exposed to, actively infected with, or recovered from COVID-19 were included in the dataset. Samples came from the ongoing ImmuneRACE study (first 160 participants) plus 1,254 subjects from 6 global collaborators. A freely available public database, intended as a resource for researchers studying the immune response to SARS-CoV-2, is where the repertoires were released. The prospective study material was composed of cDNA or gDNA derived from T cells, B-cell-depleted T cells, or PBMCs. Study-level results and caveats: Clinical and demographic metadata were provided uncurated, with the amount varying by source and participant.

TCRbeta CDR3 regions were amplified from genomic DNA using the immunoSEQ Assay, a bias-controlled multiplex PCR. Regarding the original processing steps: The number of nucleated cells in each sample was estimated by amplification of reference gene primers within the assay. Sequence reads were collapsed and filtered to measure the absolute abundance of every unique TCRbeta CDR3 rearrangement. For each sample, productive Simpson clonality was calculated as the square root of Simpson's diversity index over productive rearrangements. In its TCRdb copy, this immuneACCESS table keeps in-frame sequences only and misses some clones. Where compared with another copy, unresolved V genes explain less than half of these, and the others have no known cause. V and J calls plus clone size are reproduced from that table; the DNA served to infer D and trimming. A total of fewer than 140,000 clones appear in this sample, 84% of them only once. The top ten hold 11% to 15% of the sample.

Whole blood was collected in K2EDTA tubes by collaborating institutions according to the institutions' own protocols. For TCRbeta analysis, collaborator samples were shipped as frozen whole blood, as isolated PBMCs, or as DNA extracted from either sample type. The chain couples TRBV7-2 to TRBJ2-5, with TRBD1 perhaps the D gene, on 6 matching bases. Sequencing used peripheral blood. The source is a woman aged 55-69 years with acute or convalescent COVID-19. The nucleotide sequence reads TGTGCCAGCAGCCTGGGGGCAAGCCAAGAGACCCAGTACTTC. Its coded protein is CASSLGASQETQYF.